These T cell receptor beta chains were read from a single sample in a study of blood T cells in healthy people across ages. TCRdb independently ran MiXCR on the 5' RACE reads; one entry per CDR3 protein. The sample has 2 million or so distinct CDR3 sequences, 49% seen once. Sequenced: blood. The receptors here all came from a woman in her forties in good health. Each CDR3 is given with its conserved first and last residue. Fields, in order: clone size, V gene, J gene, CDR3 protein. Size is stated for part of the rows, as once, few or many counts, or as a class when the clone is expanded.

>NA|TRBV7-8|TRBJ2-1
CASSSLSVDPLYNEQFF
>NA|TRBV7-9|TRBJ1-2
CASSLSGAPNYGYTF
>NA|TRBV28|NA
CASSLDDPKETQYF
>NA|TRBV15|TRBJ2-3
CATSQARSTDTQYF
>few|TRBV5-1|TRBJ2-1
CASSLPGQGSSPLYNEQFF
>few|TRBV20-1|TRBJ2-5
CSARDPTSGGSQYF
>NA|TRBV28|TRBJ2-3
CASSFGTGTSTDTQYF
>NA|TRBV5-1|TRBJ2-5
CASSPAPPQETQYF
>few|TRBV20-1|TRBJ1-2
CSARDLGDPSRRNYGYTF
>few|TRBV5-1|TRBJ2-1
CASSLDPINEQFF
>once|TRBV20-1|NA
CSATHTGTSGGVYETQYF
>NA|TRBV4-3|TRBJ2-7
CASSQAPLGQEKNEQYF
>NA|TRBV7-2|TRBJ2-3
CASSLRSGQDTQYF
>NA|TRBV12-3/TRBV12-4|TRBJ1-2
CASRPGHYGYTF
>NA|TRBV4-3|TRBJ2-3
CASSQDPSGTGTASTDTQYF
>NA|TRBV13|TRBJ1-4
CASSFSSGQENEKLFF
>few|TRBV7-2|TRBJ2-1
CASSLLLRREQFF
>NA|TRBV20-1|TRBJ1-5
CSAPRGQGRYQPQHF
>few|TRBV7-7|TRBJ2-5
CASGMGRQETQYF
>NA|TRBV20-1|TRBJ2-6
CSARDQSSGAYVLTF
>NA|TRBV6-5|TRBJ2-7
CASSRQDAYGQYF
>NA|TRBV20-1|TRBJ1-5
CSAGGQISNQPQHF
>NA|TRBV28|TRBJ1-4
CASCEQGLGEKLFF
>NA|TRBV5-1|TRBJ2-7
CASSLRQGKNEQYF
>NA|TRBV27|TRBJ2-1
CASSLFFGNEQFF
>many|TRBV4-2|TRBJ2-1
CASSQDGNEQFF
>NA|TRBV4-3|TRBJ2-3
CASSQAPGAPDTQYF
>NA|TRBV27|TRBJ2-1
CASNPEGRRTPNEQFF
>NA|TRBV27|TRBJ1-2
CASSLGGQGAKGYTF
>NA|TRBV10-3|TRBJ2-3
CAISSDRVGTDTQYF
>NA|TRBV5-1|TRBJ1-1
CASSTTGSVMNTEAFF
>NA|TRBV9|TRBJ2-3
CASSPHHQGWGTDTQYF
>NA|TRBV2|TRBJ2-5
CASRATLGFWETQYF
>NA|TRBV7-2|TRBJ2-7
CASSRRVSEGEQYF
>NA|TRBV4-2|TRBJ2-7
CASSPGPGQGLYEQYF
>NA|TRBV6-1|TRBJ2-7
CASSGPSGAPSSYEQYF
>NA|TRBV4-1|TRBJ2-5
CASSQDGQGGETQYF
>NA|TRBV7-2|TRBJ2-7
CASSVTVASSYEQYF
>few|TRBV7-2|TRBJ2-1
CASSSFGLAGGYEQFF
>NA|TRBV20-1|TRBJ1-2
CSASKNSGYGYTF
>few|TRBV24-1|TRBJ2-1
CAVGRSYNEQFF
>NA|TRBV28|TRBJ1-2
CASSSQGTGAFYGYTF
>NA|TRBV25-1|TRBJ1-4
CASSEFPGIWGEKLFF
>many|TRBV12-3/TRBV12-4|TRBJ2-3
CASSLGGLGTDTQYF
>once|TRBV11-2|NA
CASSRLRTKSYEQYF
>once|TRBV28|TRBJ2-1
CASRSRGLNEQFF
>NA|TRBV28|TRBJ1-5
CASSPPGGTNQPQHF
>NA|TRBV10-2|TRBJ2-7
CASTVDSSYEQYF
>NA|TRBV4-1|TRBJ2-3
CASSQDLASARTDTQYF
>NA|TRBV6-1|TRBJ2-1
CASSRGRGLAGGNEQFF